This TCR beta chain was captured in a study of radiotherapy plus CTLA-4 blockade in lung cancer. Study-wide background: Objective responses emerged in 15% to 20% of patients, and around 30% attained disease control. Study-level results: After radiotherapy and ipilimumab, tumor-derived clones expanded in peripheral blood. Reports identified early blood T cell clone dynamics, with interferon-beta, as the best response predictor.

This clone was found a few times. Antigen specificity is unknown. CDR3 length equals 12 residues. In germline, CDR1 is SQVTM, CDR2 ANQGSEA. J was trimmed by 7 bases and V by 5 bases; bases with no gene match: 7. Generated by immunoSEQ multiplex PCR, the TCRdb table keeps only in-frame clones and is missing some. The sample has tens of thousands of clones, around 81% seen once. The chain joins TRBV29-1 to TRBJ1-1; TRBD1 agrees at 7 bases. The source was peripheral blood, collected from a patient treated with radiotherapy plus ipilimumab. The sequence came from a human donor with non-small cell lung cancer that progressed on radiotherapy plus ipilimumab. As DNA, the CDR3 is TGCAGCGTTAAAGGGGGCGGGGGTGAAGCTTTCTTT. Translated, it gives CSVKGGGGEAFF.